This note documents a single TCR beta chain sequence. The antigen is undetermined. This entry comes from a study of spatial heterogeneity in lung cancer. Points from the study as a whole: In blood, ubiquitous expanded tumor TCRs appeared more at resection than follow-up.

Each TCR cDNA molecule carried a unique molecular identifier. Each CDR3 protein is one row after TCRdb ran MiXCR on the 5' RACE reads. The table lists 25,000 or so distinct CDR3 sequences, approximately 4.7% of them singletons. Time point in this sample: sample taken at primary tumor resection. Whole RNA obtained from tumor, nontumor lung or frozen PBMC underwent sequencing without sorting. Deletions cut 3 bases from V and 8 bases from J, with 16 bases between. The CDR3 totals 14 residues. From germline, CDR1 is LNHDA and CDR2 SQIVND (reference sequence). The source was PBMCs, collected at surgery. This clonotype originated in a male donor with early-stage non-small cell lung cancer. The chain links TRBV19 to TRBJ1-1; D remains ambiguous. The CDR3 spells CASSMASGRKEAFF. DNA of the CDR3: TGTGCCAGTAGTATGGCGTCGGGCAGAAAAGAAGCTTTCTTT.